This T cell receptor (beta chain) was found in a study of cytomegalovirus exposure and HLA in healthy donors. Findings and caveats of the study: Sequencing probably produced one cluster of sequence variants that were highly shared. Later on, an analysis tied 15,000 or so TCR beta sequences to HLA alleles at 0.05 false discovery rate.

Germline lookup yields CDR1 MNHEY and CDR2 SVGAGI. Trimming removed 2 bases from V and 7 bases from J; junction bases left unmatched: 5. The CDR3 totals 13 residues. Primers for the PCR totalled 60 Vbeta and 13 Jbeta. Clones were read by immunoSEQ multiplex PCR, and TCRdb kept only the in-frame ones, dropping some. The top ten clones hold roughly 7.1% of a sample with over 150,000 clones, about 85% of them seen once. A remark on this clone: The antigen is undetermined.

The sequence was collected from a man aged 25-45 years in good health and CMV-seropositive. The chain recombines TRBV6-5 with TRBJ2-7; 7 bases align to TRBD1. Sequencing was carried out using PBMCs. For the CDR3, the DNA is TGTGCCAGCAGTTACACCGCAGGGGGTGAGCAGTACTTC. It codes for CASSYTAGGEQYF.